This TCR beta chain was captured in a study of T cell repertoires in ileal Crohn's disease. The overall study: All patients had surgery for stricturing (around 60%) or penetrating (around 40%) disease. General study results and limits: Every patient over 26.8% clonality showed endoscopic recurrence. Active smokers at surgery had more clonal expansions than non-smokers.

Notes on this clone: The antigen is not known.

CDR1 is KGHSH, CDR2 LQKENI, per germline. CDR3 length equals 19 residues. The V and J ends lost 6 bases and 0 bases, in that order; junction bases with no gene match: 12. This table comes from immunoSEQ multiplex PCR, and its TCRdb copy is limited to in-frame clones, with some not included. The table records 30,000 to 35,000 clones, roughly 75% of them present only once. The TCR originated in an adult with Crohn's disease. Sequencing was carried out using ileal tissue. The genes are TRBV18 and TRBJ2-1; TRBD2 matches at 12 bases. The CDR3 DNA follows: TGTGCCAGCTCGCATCGACTAGCGGGGGATTACAGCTCCTACAATGAGCAGTTCTTC. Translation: CASSHRLAGDYSSYNEQFF.